This is a list of T cell receptor beta chains from one sample in a study of PD-1 blockade in classical Hodgkin lymphoma. Assay: immunoSEQ multiplex PCR; the TCRdb copy retains only in-frame clones and omits some. The table shows about 38,000 clones, with 77% occurring only once. This specimen was peripheral blood mononuclear cells (PBMCs), taken before the fourth cycle of nivolumab. The receptors derive from a human donor with classical Hodgkin lymphoma. Each CDR3 is given with its conserved first and last residue. A D gene is named only where the DNA matches it firmly. Size is stated for part of the rows, as once, few or many counts, or as a class when the clone is expanded.

TRBV25-1	-	TRBJ1-2	-	TGTGCCAGCAGTGAATTCGACAGGTCCTATGGCTACACCTTC	CASSEFDRSYGYTF
TRBV7-9	TRBD1	TRBJ2-7	-	TGTGCCAGCAGCCCCACTAGACAGGGCGAGCAGTACTTC	CASSPTRQGEQYF
TRBV18	-	TRBJ1-2	-	TGTGCCAGCTCACCGGTAACTGAGATGTATGGCTACACCTTC	CASSPVTEMYGYTF
TRBV18	-	TRBJ2-4	-	TGTGCCAGCTCACCCACAAGGGCGCGGGAAAACATTCAGTACTTC	CASSPTRARENIQYF
TRBV15	-	TRBJ1-1	-	TGTGCCACCAGCAGATCCCAGGGAAAGAACACTGAAGCTTTCTTT	CATSRSQGKNTEAFF
TRBV15	TRBD1	TRBJ2-5	-	TGTGCCACCAGCAGAGGGGCAGGGGGTCAGGAGACCCAGTACTTC	CATSRGAGGQETQYF
TRBV18	-	TRBJ1-3	-	TGTGCCAGCTCACCCCCTGTCGCTAACACCATATATTTT	CASSPPVANTIYF
TRBV9	TRBD2	TRBJ2-1	-	TGTGCCAGCAGCGTAGGTCTAGCGGGGAGTGAGCAGTTCTTC	CASSVGLAGSEQFF
TRBV18	TRBD1	TRBJ1-1	-	TGTGCCAGCTCACCAAACAGGGGGGCGATGAACACTGAAGCTTTCTTT	CASSPNRGAMNTEAFF
TRBV2	-	TRBJ2-5	-	TGTGCCAGCAGTCAACAGGGAGGGGATAAAGAGACCCAGTACTTC	CASSQQGGDKETQYF
TRBV5-4	TRBD1	TRBJ1-2	-	TGTGCCAGCAGCTTGGGCAGGGGGCAGTCTGGCTACACCTTC	CASSLGRGQSGYTF
TRBV4-3	-	TRBJ2-7	-	TGCGCCAGCAGCCAAGATTTAGGGAAAGACGAGCAGTACTTC	CASSQDLGKDEQYF
TRBV7-2	-	TRBJ1-5	-	TGTGCCAGTTCGAGAGAGGGGGACCGCCGGGTTCAGCCCCAGCATTTT	CASSREGDRRVQPQHF
TRBV29-1	-	TRBJ2-2	-	TGCAGCGTTACCCTAGGGGGTGCCGGGGAGCTGTTTTTT	CSVTLGGAGELFF
TRBV4-3	-	TRBJ1-6	-	TGCGCCAGCAGCCAAGAAACAGTCCATAATTCACCCCTCCACTTT	CASSQETVHNSPLHF
TRBV18	-	TRBJ1-1	-	TGTGCCAGCTCACCAGTCCCGGAACCGAACACTGAAGCTTTCTTT	CASSPVPEPNTEAFF
TRBV6-6	-	TRBJ1-3	once	TGTGCCAGCGGGGGGCTTGGAAACACCATATATTTT	CASGGLGNTIYF
TRBV6-6	TRBD1	TRBJ2-5	-	TGTGCCAGCAGCCCCTTGGGACAGGGGGCGTTAGAGACCCAGTACTTC	CASSPLGQGALETQYF
TRBV2	TRBD1	TRBJ2-4	once	TGTGCCAGCAGCACAGGGGTGGTTCAGTACTTC	CASSTGVVQYF
TRBV9	-	TRBJ2-3	-	TGTGCCAGCAGCGTAGTCCCGCTAGAGTCGCCGACAGATACGCAGTATTTT	CASSVVPLESPTDTQYF
TRBV4-1	-	TRBJ2-6	-	TGCGCCAGCAGCCAAGTGTCAGTAAGATCGGGGGCCAACGTCCTGACTTTC	CASSQVSVRSGANVLTF
TRBV10-3	-	TRBJ2-3	-	TGTGCCATCAGCGCTAGCGATTTAAGCACAGATACGCAGTATTTT	CAISASDLSTDTQYF
TRBV2	-	TRBJ2-7	-	TGTGCCAGCAGTTTTGGCCGGGAGCAGTACTTC	CASSFGREQYF
TRBV11-2	-	TRBJ2-5	once	TGTGCCAGCAGCTTAGATGCAGGGGCACAGACCCAGTACTTC	CASSLDAGAQTQYF
TRBV9	-	TRBJ2-1	once	TGTGCCAGCAGCGGTAGCGGTACCCCCTACAATGAGCAGTTCTTC	CASSGSGTPYNEQFF
TRBV6-6	-	TRBJ1-4	once	TGTGCCAGCAGTTATCGGGAAAAACTGTTTTTT	CASSYREKLFF
TRBV7-9	-	TRBJ2-7	-	TGTGCCAGCAGCTTTACCATGGGGCAGGGAAACTACGAGCAGTACTTC	CASSFTMGQGNYEQYF
TRBV5-4	TRBD1	TRBJ2-1	once	TGTGCCAGCAGCTCCTACAACAGGGGTGAGCAGTTCTTC	CASSSYNRGEQFF
TRBV4-3	-	TRBJ1-5	-	TGCGCCAGCAGCCAGGAGGGATATAGCAATCAGCCCCAGCATTTT	CASSQEGYSNQPQHF
TRBV28	-	TRBJ1-1	-	TGTGCCAGCAGTTTTCTTTCCAGGCCCAGCCACGATACGAACACTGAAGCTTTCTTT	CASSFLSRPSHDTNTEAFF
TRBV7-9	-	TRBJ1-5	few	TGTGCCAGCAGCTTAAGTGACAGTAGCAATCAGCCCCAGCATTTT	CASSLSDSSNQPQHF
TRBV11-2	TRBD2	TRBJ2-5	-	TGTGCCAGCAGCTTAATTGGCGGGGGGGCGGAGACCCAGTACTTC	CASSLIGGGAETQYF
TRBV11-2	-	TRBJ2-7	-	TGTGCCAGCAGCTTAGATTGGGCGGAGGGGCTTCCCTACGAGCAGTACTTC	CASSLDWAEGLPYEQYF
TRBV5-1	TRBD1	TRBJ1-6	-	TGCGCCAGCAGCTGGACAGGGTTGAGAGCCCTCCACTTT	CASSWTGLRALHF
TRBV19	TRBD2	TRBJ2-3	-	TGTGCCAGTAGTGCTAGCGGGGGGGCCATAGTAGATACGCAGTATTTT	CASSASGGAIVDTQYF
TRBV28	TRBD1	TRBJ1-2	medium-sized	TGTGCCAGCAGTATTCTTCTGACAGGGGGCTACACCTTC	CASSILLTGGYTF
TRBV2	TRBD1	TRBJ2-1	-	TGTGCCAGCCCTACAGGGGTTGAGCAGTTCTTC	CASPTGVEQFF